Each of the 20 T cell receptor beta chains below was sequenced from the same sample in a study of CD8 T cells in Susac syndrome. With random hexamers, roughly 0.45 to 1 ug RNA was reverse transcribed. TCRdb reprocessed the immunoSEQ multiplex PCR reads with MiXCR, giving one entry per CDR3 protein. The sample holds more than 250,000 distinct CDR3 sequences, around 90% seen once. What was sequenced was CD4+ T cells from PBMCs. The receptor set was obtained from a human donor with multiple sclerosis.

This chain uses TRBV12-3 or TRBV12-4 with TRBJ1-1, with D hard to call. V lost 3 bases and J lost 0, with 5 bases in between. The CDR3 contains 13 residues. The CDR3 DNA is TGTGCCAGCAGTTTCGGAATGAACACTGAAGCTTTCTTT. It yields the protein CASSFGMNTEAFF.

The V and J genes are TRBV19 and TRBJ2-7; D might be TRBD1 (6 bases). Trimming took 3 bases from V and 6 from J, leaving 15 bases between them. CDR1 and CDR2 from the germline V gene are LNHDA and SQIVND (reference sequence). This CDR3 has 14 residues. CDR3 amino acids: CASSMNRDVGEQYF. In DNA, the CDR3 is TGTGCCAGTAGTATGAACAGGGATGTCGGCGAGCAGTACTTC. Together with reference TRBV19 and TRBJ2-7, the CDR3 gives the full variable domain: DGGITQSPKYLFRKEGQNVTLSCEQNLNHDAMYWYRQDPGQGLRLIYYSQIVNDFQKGDIAEGYSVSREKKESFPLTVTSAQKNPTAFYLCASSMNRDVGEQYFGPGTRLTVT.

The gene calls are TRBV7-9 and TRBJ2-7; 9 nucleotides line up with TRBD1. The CDR3 covers 16 residues. Germline values: CDR1 SEHNR, CDR2 FQNEAQ (reference sequence). V shed 1 base, J shed 5 bases, and the junction held 9 bases outside the gene matches. This CDR3 reads CASSLGDRDVTNEQYF. In nucleotides, the CDR3 is TGTGCCAGCAGCTTAGGGGACAGGGATGTCACCAACGAGCAGTACTTC.

This chain uses TRBV29-1 with TRBJ1-2; TRBD1 might be the D (5 bases). Trimming took 7 bases from V and 5 from J, leaving 17 bases between them. Germline lookup yields CDR1 SQVTM and CDR2 ANQGSEA. The CDR3 is made up of 13 amino acids. CDR3 sequence (DNA): TGCAGCGGGGGGTCGGGGGACGTTTATGGCTACACCTTC. Its protein is CSGGSGDVYGYTF. Combining the CDR3 with reference TRBV29-1 and TRBJ1-2 gives the whole variable domain SAVISQKPSRDICQRGTSLTIQCQVDSQVTMMFWYRQQPGQSLTLIATANQGSEATYESGFVIDKFPISRPNLTFSTLTVSNMSPEDSSIYLCSGGSGDVYGYTFGSGTRLTVV.

V usage is TRBV14 and J usage is TRBJ2-7; D is undetermined. Germline CDR1 is SGHDN and CDR2 is FVKESK. V was clipped by 0 bases and J by 9 bases, with 12 bases between them. The CDR3 runs 13 residues. This CDR3 is CASSQDIRARQYF. CDR3 bases: TGTGCCAGCAGCCAAGATATTCGGGCGCGGCAGTACTTC.

The V and J genes are TRBV25-1 and TRBJ1-4; 9 positions match TRBD1. The CDR3 is 13 residues long. The germline V gene encodes CDR1 MGHDK and CDR2 SYGVNS. J gave up 9 bases and V 6 bases, and 5 bases lay outside the gene matches. The CDR3 nucleotides read TGTGCCAGCAGCTACAGGGGGCTGCAAAAACTGTTTTTT. This encodes CASSYRGLQKLFF.

The V and J genes are TRBV5-1 and TRBJ2-3; 12 nucleotides agree with TRBD1. Unmatched junction bases numbered 10, after V lost 4 bases and J lost 7 bases. This CDR3 is built from 16 residues. Germline assignment: CDR1 SGHRS and CDR2 YFSETQ. The chain's CDR3 is CASSPSRGQGANTQYF. DNA for the CDR3: TGCGCCAGCAGCCCGAGTAGGGGACAGGGGGCGAATACGCAGTATTTT.

V and J are TRBV15 and TRBJ1-1, with TRBD1 matching over 10 bases. The J segment lost 7 bases and the V segment lost 7 bases, leaving 9 bases of the junction unmatched. This CDR3 spans 14 amino acids. Germline CDR1 LNHNV, CDR2 YYDKDF (reference sequence). The CDR3: CATTPGQGVSEAFF. CDR3 DNA sequence: TGTGCCACCACCCCAGGACAGGGGGTTAGTGAAGCTTTCTTT.

The CDR3 nucleotides are TGCAGTGCTACGAACTTCAAGGGAGGAAACACCATATATTTT. Its protein product is CSATNFKGGNTIYF. The chain employs TRBV20-1 and TRBJ1-3; D uncertain. This CDR3 comprises 14 residues. V shed 4 bases and J shed 4 bases, with 14 bases lying between them. CDR1 and CDR2 from the germline V gene are DFQATT and SNEGSKA (reference sequence).

The chain has TRBV30 and TRBJ1-1; D might be TRBD1 (6 bases). CDR1 and CDR2 from the germline V gene are GTSNPN and SVGIG (reference sequence). This CDR3 spans 13 amino acids. Trimming took 3 bases from V and 4 from J, leaving 12 bases between them. DNA for the CDR3: TGTGCCTGGAGGGGGGGGCTCGGCACTGAAGCTTTCTTT. Its protein is CAWRGGLGTEAFF.

The chain uses TRBV6-2 or TRBV6-3 and TRBJ1-5; 8 nucleotides agree with TRBD1. Trimming cost V 10 bases and J 5 bases; bases outside gene matches: 4. Per the germline V gene, CDR1 is MNHEY and CDR2 is SVGEGT. This CDR3 has 12 amino acids. DNA for the CDR3: TGTGCCACACACAGGGGGGATCAGCCCCAGCATTTT. It codes for CATHRGDQPQHF.

The CDR3 DNA reads as TGTGCCAGTAGTCCTCTCGACAGGGCCTATGGCTACACCTTC. This sequence encodes CASSPLDRAYGYTF. This sequence joins TRBV19 and TRBJ1-2; TRBD1 agrees at 7 bases. The CDR3 totals 14 residues. Trimming removed 5 bases from V and 4 bases from J; junction bases left unmatched: 7. The germline CDR1 and CDR2 sequences are LNHDA and SQIVND (reference sequence).

The chain recombines TRBV19 with TRBJ1-2; D unresolved. The V end was cut by 6 bases, the J end by 6 bases, with 20 bases between. The CDR3 sequence is 15 residues long. Germline V CDR1 and CDR2: LNHDA, SQIVND (reference sequence). The CDR3 coding sequence is TGTGCCAGTAGCAGAAGGGCAGGTCAGAGAAATGGCTACACCTTC. This sequence encodes CASSRRAGQRNGYTF.

This sequence joins TRBV12-3 or TRBV12-4 and TRBJ2-1, with 8 bases fitting TRBD2. The J segment lost 2 bases and the V segment lost 6 bases, leaving 9 bases of the junction unmatched. The CDR3 consists of 16 residues. This CDR3 reads CASSSFPGGAYNEQFF. In nucleotides, the CDR3 is TGTGCCAGCAGCAGTTTCCCGGGAGGGGCCTACAATGAGCAGTTCTTC.

This chain uses TRBV6-6 with TRBJ2-7; D is undetermined. The V gene's germline CDR1 is MNHNY and CDR2 SVGAGI (reference sequence). The CDR3 runs to 11 residues. V shed 8 bases and J shed 6 bases, with 11 bases lying between them. The CDR3 nucleotides read TGTGCCAGCTCCCTTTTGAGCGAGCAGTACTTC. Translating gives CASSLLSEQYF.

J is TRBJ2-5 and V is TRBV10-3, with 10 bases identical to TRBD2. The V and J ends lost 4 bases and 2 bases, in that order; junction bases with no gene match: 10. Germline-derived CDR1 and CDR2 are ENHRY and SYGVKD. CDR3 length: 17 residues. The chain's CDR3 is CAISVGASGGHQETQYF. The CDR3 DNA follows: TGTGCCATCAGTGTGGGGGCTAGCGGGGGACATCAAGAGACCCAGTACTTC.

The gene calls are TRBV30 and TRBJ2-1; D might be TRBD2 (5 bases). Trimming cost V 2 bases and J 1 base, with 9 bases left between them. Per germline, CDR1 GTSNPN and CDR2 SVGIG (reference sequence). The length of the CDR3 is 14 residues. The CDR3 bases are TGTGCCTGGAGTCTGGGGAGATCCTACAATGAGCAGTTCTTC. Protein: CAWSLGRSYNEQFF.

The chain has TRBV20-1 and TRBJ2-4; D tentatively reads TRBD1 or TRBD2 (5 bases each). V was cut by 0 bases and J by 6 bases, with 12 bases left in between. The CDR3 runs 14 residues. CDR1 DFQATT and CDR2 SNEGSKA come from the germline V gene (reference sequence). The CDR3 bases are TGCAGTGCTAGAGAGCCCGGGGACCGAAACATTCAGTACTTC. Protein sequence: CSAREPGDRNIQYF.

The CDR3 sequence is CASSARTGVIYGYTF. CDR3 DNA sequence: TGTGCCAGCAGCGCGAGGACAGGGGTAATCTATGGCTACACCTTC. This sequence joins TRBV5-4 and TRBJ1-2, with 9 positions matching TRBD1. Per germline, CDR1 SGHNT and CDR2 YYREEE (reference sequence). The CDR3 has 15 residues. V lost 4 bases to trimming and J lost 4 bases; unmatched junction nucleotides: 8.

The chain carries TRBV6-2 or TRBV6-3 and TRBJ2-7, with no clear D. Germline V gene lookup returns CDR1 MNHEY and CDR2 SVGEGT. The CDR3 is made up of 15 amino acids. V was trimmed by 4 bases and J by 2 bases, leaving 15 bases between them. Here the CDR3 DNA reads TGTGCCAGCAGTTCTCCGTCGAGATACCCCTACGAGCAGTACTTC. Residues: CASSSPSRYPYEQYF.